These T cell receptor beta chains were read from a single sample in a study of blood T cell repertoires in COVID-19. Clones were sequenced by immunoSEQ multiplex PCR, and TCRdb holds only the in-frame ones, with some missing. The table has some 130,000 clones, approximately 90% seen once. Specimen: peripheral blood. The receptor source for this set is a man between 60 and 75 years old with COVID-19, enrolled during active disease. Both conserved end residues are part of each CDR3. A D gene is named only where the DNA matches it firmly. A clone size is listed for some rows: how often the clone was seen (once, few, many), or a class if it is expanded.

TRBJ1-3,TRBD1,TRBV27,-,CASSQQGFAGNTIYF,TGTGCCAGCAGTCAACAGGGGTTTGCTGGAAACACCATATATTTT
TRBJ2-2,TRBD1,TRBV11-2,-,CASSKGQGGIGELFF,TGTGCCAGCAGTAAGGGACAGGGGGGAATCGGGGAGCTGTTTTTT
TRBJ1-1,-,TRBV6-5,-,CASKRAGMLTEAFF,TGTGCCAGCAAGCGGGCCGGGATGCTAACTGAAGCTTTCTTT
TRBJ1-3,-,TRBV19,few,CASRSQNTIYF,TGTGCCAGTAGGTCACAGAACACCATATATTTT
TRBJ2-6,-,TRBV2,-,CASSEQGLAGANVLTF,TGTGCCAGCAGTGAACAGGGTTTAGCTGGGGCCAACGTCCTGACTTTC
TRBJ1-3,-,TRBV3-1/TRBV3-2,few,CASSHQGYSGNTIYF,TGTGCCAGCAGCCACCAGGGTTACTCTGGAAACACCATATATTTT
TRBJ2-2,TRBD1,TRBV19,-,CASSPRQGNTGELFF,TGTGCCAGTAGTCCCCGACAGGGAAACACCGGGGAGCTGTTTTTT
TRBJ1-1,-,TRBV19,-,CASSHMNSEAFF,TGTGCCAGTAGCCATATGAACAGCGAAGCTTTCTTT
TRBJ2-2,TRBD2,TRBV13,-,CASSPADGLAGTNTGELFF,TGTGCCAGCAGTCCCGCCGATGGACTAGCGGGGACGAACACCGGGGAGCTGTTTTTT
TRBJ1-3,TRBD1,TRBV6-5,-,CASSPRGQAGNTIYF,TGTGCCAGCAGTCCCCGGGGACAGGCTGGAAACACCATATATTTT
TRBJ1-1,-,TRBV9,-,CASSFSGTITEAFF,TGTGCCAGCAGCTTCTCCGGGACAATCACTGAAGCTTTCTTT
TRBJ2-3,TRBD2,TRBV19,-,CASSSGPSTDTQYF,TGTGCCAGTTCTAGCGGACCGAGCACAGATACGCAGTATTTT
TRBJ2-7,-,TRBV15,-,CATSRDGAPDSGVQYF,TGTGCCACCAGCAGAGATGGCGCTCCGGACTCTGGAGTGCAGTACTTC
TRBJ1-4,-,TRBV6-5,-,CASSYVFNEKLFF,TGTGCCAGCAGTTACGTCTTTAATGAAAAACTGTTTTTT
TRBJ1-2,-,TRBV30,-,CAWFKDRNYGYTF,TGTGCCTGGTTCAAGGACAGAAACTATGGCTACACCTTC
TRBJ1-6,TRBD1,TRBV5-6,-,CASSRNRGDSPLHF,TGTGCCAGCAGCCGCAACAGGGGTGATTCACCCCTCCACTTT
TRBJ2-7,-,TRBV15,-,CATSSSTRGEQYF,TGTGCCACCAGCAGCAGTACAAGGGGCGAGCAGTACTTC
TRBJ2-3,-,TRBV14,-,CASSQDLTGDTQYF,TGTGCCAGCAGCCAAGATCTGACAGGAGATACGCAGTATTTT
TRBJ1-3,TRBD1,TRBV19,few,CASREQGRHGNTIYF,TGTGCCAGTAGAGAACAGGGGCGGCATGGAAACACCATATATTTT
TRBJ2-6,-,TRBV5-1,-,CASSFSRGAGANVLTF,TGCGCCAGCAGCTTTAGTAGGGGCGCAGGGGCCAACGTCCTGACTTTC
TRBJ2-7,TRBD1,TRBV5-4,once,CASRSLGGSSSYEQYF,TGTGCCAGCAGATCCCTAGGGGGCTCGAGCTCCTACGAGCAGTACTTC
TRBJ1-1,-,TRBV6-5,once,CASRSRAGPQAFF,TGTGCCAGCAGATCCCGGGCGGGGCCACAAGCTTTCTTT
TRBJ2-5,-,TRBV6-1,-,CASSEGQGGQTQYF,TGTGCCAGCAGTGAAGGGCAGGGCGGCCAGACCCAGTACTTC
TRBJ1-6,-,TRBV7-2,-,CASSLNAGDLHSPLHF,TGTGCCAGCAGCTTAAACGCAGGGGATTTACATTCACCCCTCCACTTT
TRBJ1-1,-,TRBV2,once,CASNKGRGNTEAFF,TGTGCCAGCAATAAGGGGAGGGGGAACACTGAAGCTTTCTTT
TRBJ1-6,-,TRBV28,-,CASTPITSYNSPLHF,TGTGCCAGCACCCCCATAACTTCCTATAATTCACCCCTCCACTTT
TRBJ2-1,TRBD2,TRBV29-1,-,CSVETGLAGGLDEQFF,TGCAGCGTTGAAACCGGACTAGCGGGGGGGCTTGATGAGCAGTTCTTC